This TCR beta chain was profiled in a study of identical twins. Whole-study findings and limits: Zero-insertion analyses could be partly confounded by invariant MAIT and iNKT cells. Clonotypes of the beta chain that were abundant in cord blood carried fewer insertions (memory repertoires showed none). Out-of-frame TCR alpha sharing in monozygotic twins exceeded recombination model predictions.

TCRdb itself ran the 5' RACE reads through MiXCR, one entry per CDR3 protein. The table shows 300,000 to 400,000 distinct CDR3 sequences, with 9% to 15% occurring only once. J was trimmed by 5 bases and V by 5 bases; bases with no gene match: 8. The CDR3 extends over 15 amino acids. Healthy Caucasians provided all donations. This clonotype was detected a few times. Its specificity is unknown. This same sample was also part of a study on yellow fever vaccine responses in identical twins.

The receptor was derived from a woman under 30 in good health. This chain links TRBV12-3 or TRBV12-4 with TRBJ1-5, with TRBD1 identical over 8 bases. What was sequenced was CD8+ T cells sorted from blood. The CDR3 sequence is CASSPDDRGYQPQHF. CDR3 coding DNA: TGTGCCAGCAGTCCCGACGACAGGGGCTATCAGCCCCAGCATTTT.